This T cell receptor beta chain was sequenced during a study of blood T cell repertoires in COVID-19 (dated by TCRdb to about 2020). In the study overall: Samples from collaborators originated in the United States, Italy and Spain and spanned both the acute and convalescent phases of COVID-19. The repertoires were released in a freely available public database intended as a resource for research on the immune response to SARS-CoV-2. Subjects who had been exposed to COVID-19, were actively infected with it, or had recovered from it provided the deeply sampled blood TCRbeta repertoires that made up the dataset. A de-identified subject ID, COVID-19 status, age in years and sex were almost always included in the sample metadata. Where available, HLA class I and class II types were taken from metadata supplied by the sample provider and were not determined by assay-based typing. The prospective study material was composed of cDNA or gDNA derived from T cells, B-cell-depleted T cells, or PBMCs. Samples were obtained from the ongoing ImmuneRACE study (first 160 participants) and from 1,000 to 1,500 subjects provided by 6 global collaborators. The study at large found these results: Clinical and demographic metadata were provided uncurated, with the amount varying by source and participant.

The germline V gene encodes CDR1 MNHEY and CDR2 SVGAGI. V is pared back by 7 bases and J by 5 bases, with 18 bases lying between the germline termini. The CDR3 spans 14 residues, from the cysteine through the phenylalanine. The CDR3 DNA has 42 bases and is translated from base 1. TCRbeta CDR3 regions were amplified from genomic DNA using the immunoSEQ Assay, a bias-controlled multiplex PCR. For the original study's pipeline: Within the assay, amplification of reference gene primers was used to estimate how many nucleated cells each sample contained. To quantify the absolute abundance of each unique TCRbeta CDR3 rearrangement, sequence reads were collapsed and filtered. For each sample, productive Simpson clonality was calculated as the square root of Simpson's diversity index over productive rearrangements. As stored in TCRdb, this immuneACCESS dataset retains in-frame rearrangements with V and J assigned. A fraction of the clones does not appear; measured against another copy, unresolved V genes explain less than half of the discrepancy, and the remainder lacks a known reason. V, J and clone size derive from that table, while D and trimming were established from the DNA sequence. The sample table contains 65,000 to 70,000 clones; only one count was recorded for 75% to 85% of them. Of the sample, roughly 44% falls within the top ten clones.

As to this clone: It has no known antigen specificity. One base away there is no much larger clone; base qualities are not given.

Whole blood was collected in K2EDTA tubes by collaborating institutions according to the institutions' own protocols. For TCRbeta analysis, collaborator samples were shipped as frozen whole blood, as isolated PBMCs, or as DNA extracted from either sample type. Material: peripheral blood. The chain joins TRBV6-5 to TRBJ2-7; the D region possibly corresponds to TRBD1 (6 bases align). This clonotype was sampled from a human donor in a cohort sampled during active COVID-19. This receptor carries the CDR3 CASTPVQGRHEQYF. In nucleotides, the sequence is TGTGCCAGCACCCCGGTACAGGGTCGACACGAGCAGTACTTC.